The 27 T cell receptor beta chains below were found in one sample sequenced in a study of blood T cell repertoires in COVID-19. Assay: immunoSEQ multiplex PCR; the TCRdb copy retains only in-frame clones and omits some. The table shows 35,000 to 50,000 clones, with 82% occurring only once. Source material: peripheral blood. The receptors derive from a woman aged 70-85 years with acute or convalescent COVID-19.

Regarding this clone: Different DNA sequences within this sample yield the same CDR3. The V gene is TRBV5-1, the J gene TRBJ2-3; D remains ambiguous. The CDR3 has 14 amino acids. The germline CDR1 and CDR2 sequences are SGHRS and YFSETQ. V was pared by 2 bases and J by 0 bases, with 7 bases between. CDR3 DNA sequence: TGCGCCAGCAGCTTTGTGACTAGCACAGATACGCAGTATTTT. This codes for CASSFVTSTDTQYF.

The count of this clone is one. The genes are TRBV12-5 and TRBJ2-1, with D possibly TRBD2 on 6 matching bases. V shed 0 bases and J shed 8 bases, with 11 bases lying between them. The CDR3 covers 14 residues. The germline V gene has CDR1 LGHNT and CDR2 FRNRAP. The CDR3 region is CASGLVGGGDEQFF. Written as DNA, the CDR3 is TGTGCTAGTGGTTTGGTTGGGGGAGGCGATGAGCAGTTCTTC.

This sequence joins TRBV10-3 and TRBJ2-3, with TRBD2 as a possible D gene (5 bases). The CDR3 totals 17 residues. The V gene's germline CDR1 is ENHRY and CDR2 SYGVKD. Trimming took 10 bases from V and 0 from J, leaving 23 bases between them. For the CDR3, the DNA is TGTGCCACCCGCCAGTTGGGGAGAAGCCCGAGCACAGATACGCAGTATTTT. Encoded protein: CATRQLGRSPSTDTQYF.

This clone was recorded only once. The rearrangement links TRBV9 to TRBJ1-2, with 7 nucleotides matching TRBD1. Trimming at V came to 2 bases and at J to 2 bases, leaving 9 bases not matched to a gene. In germline, CDR1 is SGDLS, CDR2 YYNGEE. CDR3 length equals 16 residues. The CDR3 nucleotides read TGTGCCAGCAGCGTCTTCGACAGGGTCTCCAACTATGGCTACACCTTC. Protein: CASSVFDRVSNYGYTF.

This clone was recorded a few times. The chain joins TRBV7-2 to TRBJ1-2, with D maybe TRBD1 (5 bases). The germline V gene encodes CDR1 SGHTA and CDR2 FQGNSA. CDR3 length equals 14 residues. Trimming took 10 bases from V and 3 from J, leaving 18 bases between them. CDR3 bases: TGTGCCACCATAATTACAGGCAAAGACTATGGCTACACCTTC. Translated, it gives CATIITGKDYGYTF.

The chain joins TRBV6-5 to TRBJ2-5, with a tentative D call TRBD2 (5 bases). This CDR3 is built from 15 residues. Germline CDR1 and CDR2: MNHEY and SVGAGI. Trimming removed 2 bases at V and 1 base at J, with 11 bases between. In DNA form, the CDR3 reads TGTGCCAGCAGTTACCGCAGCGGAGCCCAAGAGACCCAGTACTTC. Residues: CASSYRSGAQETQYF.

J is TRBJ1-6 and V is TRBV10-3, with D tentatively TRBD1 (5 bases). The CDR3 loop spans 15 amino acids. Trimming took 4 bases from V and 5 from J, leaving 12 bases between them. Germline V gene data show CDR1 as ENHRY and CDR2 as SYGVKD. The CDR3 protein is CAISGGTSNNSPLHF. DNA for the CDR3: TGTGCCATCAGTGGTGGGACTTCCAATAATTCACCCCTCCACTTT.

The chain has TRBV28 and TRBJ1-2; no definite D call. There are 12 residues in the CDR3. Germline-derived CDR1 and CDR2 are MDHEN and SYDVKM. V lost 2 bases and J lost 7, with 8 bases in between. The CDR3 DNA follows: TGTGCCAGCAGTTTAATGGCAGGTGGCTACACCTTC. Protein sequence: CASSLMAGGYTF.

The rearrangement uses TRBV24-1 and TRBJ2-7; D not resolved. The CDR3 totals 13 residues. V was cut by 7 bases and J by 4 bases, with 13 bases left in between. Looked up from germline, CDR1 is KGHDR and CDR2 is SFDVKD. CDR3 in amino acids: CATSDGSRYEQYF. The CDR3 bases are TGTGCCACCAGCGACGGGTCCCGATACGAGCAGTACTTC.

The chain is built from TRBV18 and TRBJ2-5; 7 nucleotides line up with TRBD1. The CDR3 length is 14 residues. The V segment lost 3 bases and the J segment 5 bases; nucleotides outside the gene matches: 6. Germline values: CDR1 KGHSH, CDR2 LQKENI. CDR3 amino acids: CASSPTGNAETQYF. The CDR3 region has the DNA TGTGCCAGCTCACCGACAGGGAACGCGGAGACCCAGTACTTC.

This chain joins TRBV9 and TRBJ2-5; 13 positions agree with TRBD2. Germline CDR1 is SGDLS and CDR2 is YYNGEE. J gave up 1 base and V 0 bases, and 3 bases lay outside the gene matches. This CDR3 region has 17 residues. CDR3 in DNA: TGTGCCAGCAGCGTAGGGACTAGCGGGAGCCCCCAAGAGACCCAGTACTTC. Encoded protein: CASSVGTSGSPQETQYF.

This chain uses TRBV6-5 with TRBJ2-3, with D maybe TRBD2 (6 bases). CDR1 and CDR2 (germline): MNHEY, SVGAGI. The CDR3 extends over 14 amino acids. The ends were cut back, 7 bases at V and 0 bases at J, with 11 bases in the middle. CDR3 residues: CASTRGTSTDTQYF. DNA of the CDR3: TGTGCCAGCACCCGCGGGACTAGCACAGATACGCAGTATTTT.

The chain combines TRBV3-1 (or the pseudogene TRBV3-2) with TRBJ2-3, with 8 bases matching TRBD2. Germline values: CDR1 LGHDT, CDR2 YNNKEL (reference sequence). V was pared by 4 bases and J by 3 bases, with 18 bases of the junction left unmatched. CDR3 length: 19 residues. CDR3 residues: CASSRKGEKGTSSTDTQYF. CDR3 DNA: TGTGCCAGCAGCCGGAAAGGAGAAAAAGGGACTAGTTCGACAGATACGCAGTATTTT.

The V gene is TRBV7-9, the J gene TRBJ2-1; 9 nucleotides agree with TRBD2. Germline lookup yields CDR1 SEHNR and CDR2 FQNEAQ (reference sequence). V lost 6 bases to trimming and J lost 7 bases; unmatched junction nucleotides: 10. The CDR3 runs to 15 residues. The CDR3 is CASRSSGRSWNEQFF. The CDR3 nucleotides read TGTGCCAGCAGATCAAGCGGGAGGTCTTGGAATGAGCAGTTCTTC.

This clone was picked up one time. The chain joins TRBV7-2 to TRBJ1-2, with no clear D. V shed 2 bases and J shed 5 bases, with 15 bases lying between them. CDR3 length: 15 residues. Germline assignment: CDR1 SGHTA and CDR2 FQGNSA. CDR3 sequence reads: CASSLSSPGGYGYTF. The DNA of the CDR3 is TGTGCCAGCAGCTTATCAAGCCCCGGCGGGTATGGCTACACCTTC.

The chain is built from TRBV18 and TRBJ2-7; 8 nucleotides align to TRBD1. Germline CDR1 reads KGHSH; CDR2 reads LQKENI. CDR3 length equals 12 residues. V lost 3 bases, J lost 6 bases, and 1 base stayed unmatched. The CDR3 DNA sequence: TGTGCCAGCTCACCTGACAGGGGCGAGCAGTACTTC. Translation: CASSPDRGEQYF.

The chain joins TRBV20-1 to TRBJ2-7, with 10 bases fitting TRBD2. The germline V gene encodes CDR1 DFQATT and CDR2 SNEGSKA (reference sequence). The CDR3 consists of 17 residues. Trimming at V came to 3 bases and at J to 1 base, leaving 12 bases not matched to a gene. The CDR3 protein is CSASRTSGLLNSYEQYF. In DNA form, the CDR3 reads TGCAGTGCTAGTAGGACTAGCGGTCTACTAAATTCCTACGAGCAGTACTTC.

This chain links TRBV6-6 with TRBJ2-1; 8 bases map to TRBD1. Per the germline V gene, CDR1 is MNHNY and CDR2 is SVGAGI (reference sequence). V lost 10 bases and J lost 6; bases outside the gene matches: 14. This CDR3 contains 15 residues. The CDR3 spells CAIGRMTGVGNEQFF. CDR3 DNA: TGTGCCATCGGTCGGATGACAGGGGTTGGCAATGAGCAGTTCTTC.

J is TRBJ2-1 and V is TRBV7-9; no definite D call. This CDR3 has 14 amino acids. V lost 5 bases to trimming and J lost 6 bases, with 14 bases between them. Germline V lookup: CDR1 SEHNR, CDR2 FQNEAQ (reference sequence). In nucleotides, the CDR3 is TGTGCCAGCAGCCACGGCAGGATCGGCAATGAGCAGTTCTTC. Protein: CASSHGRIGNEQFF.

By share, this clone counts as medium-sized (0.01 to 0.1%). This sequence joins TRBV7-3 and TRBJ1-1; 7 nucleotides match TRBD1. Unmatched junction bases numbered 9, after V lost 1 base and J lost 1 base. The CDR3 consists of 17 residues. CDR1 and CDR2 (germline): SGHTA, FQGTGA. The CDR3 loop reads CASSLNPYRGPNTEAFF. The CDR3 DNA reads as TGTGCCAGCAGCTTAAACCCCTACAGGGGCCCGAACACTGAAGCTTTCTTT.

Details on this clone: No conserved phenylalanine or tryptophan ends this CDR3, so it is likely a read error. Because the CDR3's place on the DNA is in doubt, the DNA is left out and the CDR3 is given as listed by TCRdb. V and J are TRBV28 and TRBJ2-4; the table's D call TRBD2 went unverified against the DNA. 12 amino acids form the CDR3, both terminal residues included. Per germline, CDR1 MDHEN and CDR2 SYDVKM. CDR3 protein: CASKSEGTSFPL.

The gene calls are TRBV18 and TRBJ1-2; 7 bases line up with TRBD1. The CDR3 totals 14 residues. Germline-derived CDR1 and CDR2 are KGHSH and LQKENI. V was pared by 3 bases and J by 7 bases, with 8 bases of the junction left unmatched. The CDR3 nucleotides read TGTGCCAGCTCACCTACAGGGGAAAGGAGTGGCTACACCTTC. Residues: CASSPTGERSGYTF. Full variable domain (outside the CDR3, taken from reference TRBV18 and TRBJ1-2): NAGVMQNPRHLVRRRGQEARLRCSPMKGHSHVYWYRQLPEEGLKFMVYLQKENIIDESGMPKERFSAEFPKEGPSILRIQQVVRGDSAAYFCASSPTGERSGYTFGSGTRLTVV.

This chain connects TRBV19 to TRBJ1-2, with 7 bases lining up with TRBD1. Germline CDR1 reads LNHDA; CDR2 reads SQIVND (reference sequence). J was trimmed by 7 bases and V by 3 bases; bases with no gene match: 8. The CDR3 has 14 residues. The CDR3 nucleotides are TGTGCCAGTAGTATGGCTGACAGGGTTACTGGCTACACCTTC. Encoded protein: CASSMADRVTGYTF.

The chain employs TRBV11-3 and TRBJ2-3; D possibly corresponds to TRBD1 (7 bases). The CDR3 has 16 amino acids. Germline assignment: CDR1 SGHNT and CDR2 YENEEA. Trimming took 1 base from V and 5 from J, leaving 16 bases between them. This CDR3 is CASSLGGAGGKDTQYF. The CDR3 bases are TGTGCCAGCAGCTTAGGGGGGGCAGGGGGTAAAGATACGCAGTATTTT.

The genes are TRBV10-2 and TRBJ2-1; D remains unclear. Looked up from germline, CDR1 is WSHSY and CDR2 is SAAADI. Trimming shortened V by 4 bases and J by 2 bases, and 9 bases separated the two germline ends. The CDR3 is 14 amino acids. DNA of the CDR3: TGCGCCAGCAGTGTGATCGCGCCCTACAATGAGCAGTTCTTC. Translating gives CASSVIAPYNEQFF.

V and J are TRBV30 and TRBJ2-3; TRBD2 aligns across 9 bases. The junction had 11 bases not matched to a gene; V was cut back by 2 bases and J by 8 bases. This CDR3 is 15 amino acids long. Germline CDR1 GTSNPN, CDR2 SVGIG (reference sequence). The CDR3 bases are TGTGCCTGGAGTTCCCTAGCGGGACATAGAGGTACGCAGTATTTT. It codes for CAWSSLAGHRGTQYF.

The genes are TRBV7-9 and TRBJ2-5; D possibly corresponds to TRBD1 (6 bases). The CDR3 contains 16 residues. V was pared by 3 bases and J by 5 bases, with 19 bases between. CDR1 is SEHNR, CDR2 FQNEAQ, per germline (reference sequence). The DNA of the CDR3 is TGTGCCAGCAGCTTGTGGGGGCGTCTTCGGCCGGAGACCCAGTACTTC. It is translated as CASSLWGRLRPETQYF.